Included here is one TCR beta chain sequence, with context. Per the germline V gene, CDR1 is MNHEY and CDR2 is SMNVEV (reference sequence). This CDR3 has 16 residues. The V and J ends lost 0 bases and 7 bases respectively, with 19 bases between them. The data are from a study of blood T cell repertoires in COVID-19. The overall study: The United States, Italy and Spain were the sources of the acute and convalescent COVID-19 samples. Sources were T cells, B-cell-depleted T cells, or PBMCs; the material itself was cDNA or gDNA.

Seattle-derived patients entered the study during active infection and were followed longitudinally. Only in-frame clones appear in the TCRdb table, and some are missing; sequencing was by immunoSEQ multiplex PCR. The sample holds about 200,000 clones, around four fifths seen once. Material for sequencing was peripheral blood. The source is a man between 60 and 75 years old with COVID-19, enrolled during active disease. The rearrangement uses TRBV27 and TRBJ2-7; possible D gene TRBD2, 5 bases. CDR3 bases: TGTGCCAGCAGTTTATCAGGTTTAGCGAGAGCTGGGGAGCAGTACTTC. As protein: CASSLSGLARAGEQYF.